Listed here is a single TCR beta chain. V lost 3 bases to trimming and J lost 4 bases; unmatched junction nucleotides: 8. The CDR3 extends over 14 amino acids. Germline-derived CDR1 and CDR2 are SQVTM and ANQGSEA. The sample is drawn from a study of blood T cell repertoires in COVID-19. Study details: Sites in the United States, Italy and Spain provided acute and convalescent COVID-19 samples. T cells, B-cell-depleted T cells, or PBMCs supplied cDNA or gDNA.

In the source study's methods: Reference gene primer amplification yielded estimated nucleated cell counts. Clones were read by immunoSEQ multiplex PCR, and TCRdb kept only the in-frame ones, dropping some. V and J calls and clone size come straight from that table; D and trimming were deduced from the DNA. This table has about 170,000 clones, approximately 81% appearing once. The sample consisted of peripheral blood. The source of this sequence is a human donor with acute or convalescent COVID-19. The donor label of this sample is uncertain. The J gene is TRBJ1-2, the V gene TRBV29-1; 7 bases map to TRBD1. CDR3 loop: CSVDWGEGAYGYTF. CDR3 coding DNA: TGCAGCGTTGATTGGGGAGAGGGGGCCTATGGCTACACCTTC.